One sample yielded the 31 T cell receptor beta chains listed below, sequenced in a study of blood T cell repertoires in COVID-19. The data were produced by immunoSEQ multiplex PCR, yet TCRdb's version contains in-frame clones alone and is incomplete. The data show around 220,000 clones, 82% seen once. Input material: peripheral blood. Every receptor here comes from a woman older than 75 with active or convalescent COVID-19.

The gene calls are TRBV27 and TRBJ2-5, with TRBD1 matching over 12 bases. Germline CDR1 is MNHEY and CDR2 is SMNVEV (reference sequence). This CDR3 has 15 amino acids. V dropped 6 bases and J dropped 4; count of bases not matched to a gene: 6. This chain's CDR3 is CASRPRDRGRETQYF. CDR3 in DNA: TGTGCCAGCAGGCCCCGGGACAGGGGGCGAGAGACCCAGTACTTC.

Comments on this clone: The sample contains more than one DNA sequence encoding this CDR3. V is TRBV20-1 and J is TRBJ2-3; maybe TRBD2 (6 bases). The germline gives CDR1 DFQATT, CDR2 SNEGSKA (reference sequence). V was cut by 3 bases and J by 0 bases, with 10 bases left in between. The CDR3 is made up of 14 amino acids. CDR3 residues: CSASRAGSTDTQYF. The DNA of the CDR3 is TGCAGTGCTAGTAGAGCGGGCAGCACAGATACGCAGTATTTT.

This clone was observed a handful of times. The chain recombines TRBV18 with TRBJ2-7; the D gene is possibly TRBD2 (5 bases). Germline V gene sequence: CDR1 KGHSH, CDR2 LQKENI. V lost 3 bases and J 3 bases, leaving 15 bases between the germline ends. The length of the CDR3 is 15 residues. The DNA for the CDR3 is TGTGCCAGCTCACCTGGGCTAGCTGAGTTCTACGAGCAGTACTTC. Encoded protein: CASSPGLAEFYEQYF.

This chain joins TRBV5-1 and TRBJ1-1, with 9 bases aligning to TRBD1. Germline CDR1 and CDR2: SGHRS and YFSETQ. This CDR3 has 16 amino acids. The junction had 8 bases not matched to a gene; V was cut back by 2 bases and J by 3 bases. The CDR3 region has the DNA TGCGCCAGCAGCTTACCAACAGGGGGCGATTACACTGAAGCTTTCTTT. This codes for CASSLPTGGDYTEAFF.

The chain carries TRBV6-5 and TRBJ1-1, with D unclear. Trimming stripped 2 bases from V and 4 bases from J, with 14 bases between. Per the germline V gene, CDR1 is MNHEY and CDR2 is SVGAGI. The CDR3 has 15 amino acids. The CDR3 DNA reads TGTGCCAGCAGTTACACGGGAGCGCAGTTCACTGAAGCTTTCTTT. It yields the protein CASSYTGAQFTEAFF.

The CDR3 is CASTKDRTLYEQYF. The CDR3 bases are TGTGCCAGCACCAAAGACAGGACTCTCTACGAGCAGTACTTC. The V call is TRBV28, the J call TRBJ2-7, with TRBD1 as a possible D gene (6 bases). Between the trimmed V and J ends, which lost 7 bases and 3 bases, there was a span of 16 bases. CDR1 is MDHEN, CDR2 SYDVKM, per germline. This CDR3 is built from 14 residues.

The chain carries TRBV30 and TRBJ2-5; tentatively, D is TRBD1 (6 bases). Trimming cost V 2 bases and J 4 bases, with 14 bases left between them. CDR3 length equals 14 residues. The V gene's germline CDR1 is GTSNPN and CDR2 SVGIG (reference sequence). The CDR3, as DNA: TGTGCCTGGAGTCTAACAGGGCTTGCAGAGACCCAGTACTTC. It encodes CAWSLTGLAETQYF.

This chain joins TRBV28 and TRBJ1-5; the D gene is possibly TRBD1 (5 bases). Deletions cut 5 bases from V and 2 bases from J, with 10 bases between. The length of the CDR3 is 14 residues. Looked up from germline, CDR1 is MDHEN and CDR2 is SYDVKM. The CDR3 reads CASSGAGGNQPQHF. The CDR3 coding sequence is TGTGCCAGCAGTGGGGCAGGTGGCAATCAGCCCCAGCATTTT.

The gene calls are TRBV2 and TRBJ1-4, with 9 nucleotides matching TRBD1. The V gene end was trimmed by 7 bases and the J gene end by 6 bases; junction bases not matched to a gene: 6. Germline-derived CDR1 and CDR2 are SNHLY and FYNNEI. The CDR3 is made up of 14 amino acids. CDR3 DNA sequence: TGTGCCAGCACGCGACGGGACAGGGATGAAAAACTGTTTTTT. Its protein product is CASTRRDRDEKLFF.

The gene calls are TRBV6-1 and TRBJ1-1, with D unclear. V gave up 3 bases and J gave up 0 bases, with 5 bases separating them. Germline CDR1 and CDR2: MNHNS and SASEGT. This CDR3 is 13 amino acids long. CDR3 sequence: CASSDNLNTEAFF. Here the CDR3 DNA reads TGTGCCAGCAGTGACAATCTGAACACTGAAGCTTTCTTT.

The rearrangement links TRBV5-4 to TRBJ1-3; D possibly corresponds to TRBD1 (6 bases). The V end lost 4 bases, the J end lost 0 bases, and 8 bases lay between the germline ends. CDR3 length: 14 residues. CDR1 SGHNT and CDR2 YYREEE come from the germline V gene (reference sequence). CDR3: CASSLQGSGNTIYF. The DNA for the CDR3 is TGTGCCAGCAGCCTACAGGGCTCTGGAAACACCATATATTTT. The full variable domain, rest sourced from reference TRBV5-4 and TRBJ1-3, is ETGVTQSPTHLIKTRGQQVTLRCSSQSGHNTVSWYQQALGQGPQFIFQYYREEENGRGNFPPRFSGLQFPNYSSELNVNALELDDSALYLCASSLQGSGNTIYFGEGSWLTVV.

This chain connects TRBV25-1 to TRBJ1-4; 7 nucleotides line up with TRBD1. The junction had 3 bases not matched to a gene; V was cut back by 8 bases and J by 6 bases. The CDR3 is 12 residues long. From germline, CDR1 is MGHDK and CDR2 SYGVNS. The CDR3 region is CASSTGHEKLFF. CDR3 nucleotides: TGTGCCAGCTCGACAGGGCATGAAAAACTGTTTTTT.

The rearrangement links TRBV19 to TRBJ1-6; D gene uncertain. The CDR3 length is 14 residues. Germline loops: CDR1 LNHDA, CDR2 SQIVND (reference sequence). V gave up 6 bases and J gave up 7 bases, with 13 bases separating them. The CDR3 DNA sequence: TGTGCCAGTAGATGGGCCGCGGGGAATTCACCCCTCCACTTT. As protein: CASRWAAGNSPLHF.

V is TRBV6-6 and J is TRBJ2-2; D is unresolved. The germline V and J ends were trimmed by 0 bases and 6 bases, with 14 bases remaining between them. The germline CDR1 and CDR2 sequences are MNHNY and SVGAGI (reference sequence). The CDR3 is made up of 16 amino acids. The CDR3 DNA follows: TGTGCCAGCAGTTACTCGAACTTCCGAGCTCCCGGGGAGCTGTTTTTT. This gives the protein CASSYSNFRAPGELFF.

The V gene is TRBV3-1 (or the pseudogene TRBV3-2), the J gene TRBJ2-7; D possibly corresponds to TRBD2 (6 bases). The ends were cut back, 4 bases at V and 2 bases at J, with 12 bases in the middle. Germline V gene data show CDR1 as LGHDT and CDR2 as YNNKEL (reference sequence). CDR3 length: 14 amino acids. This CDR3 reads CASSPGAGPYEQYF. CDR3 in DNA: TGTGCCAGCAGCCCCGGGGCGGGACCCTACGAGCAGTACTTC.

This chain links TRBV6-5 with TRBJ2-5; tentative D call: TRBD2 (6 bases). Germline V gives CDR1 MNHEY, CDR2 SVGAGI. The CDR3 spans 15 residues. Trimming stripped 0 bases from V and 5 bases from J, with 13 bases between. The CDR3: CASSYSKTAGETQYF. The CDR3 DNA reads TGTGCCAGCAGTTACTCGAAAACAGCGGGCGAGACCCAGTACTTC.

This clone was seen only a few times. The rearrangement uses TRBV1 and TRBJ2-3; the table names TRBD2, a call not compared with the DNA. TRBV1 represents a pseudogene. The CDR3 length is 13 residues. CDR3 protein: CTSTPGVWDTQYF. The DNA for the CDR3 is TGCACCAGCACCCCGGGAGTCTGGGATACGCAGTATTTT.

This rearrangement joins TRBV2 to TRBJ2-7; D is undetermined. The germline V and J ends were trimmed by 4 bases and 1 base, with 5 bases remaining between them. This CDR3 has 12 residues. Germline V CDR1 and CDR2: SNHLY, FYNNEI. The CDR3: CASSVQSYEQYF. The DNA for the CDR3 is TGTGCCAGCAGTGTACAGTCCTACGAGCAGTACTTC.

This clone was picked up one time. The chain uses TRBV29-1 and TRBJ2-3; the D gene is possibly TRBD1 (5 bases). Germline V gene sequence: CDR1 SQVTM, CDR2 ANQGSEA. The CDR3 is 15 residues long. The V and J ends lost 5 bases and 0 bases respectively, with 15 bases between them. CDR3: CSVWVRTSSTDTQYF. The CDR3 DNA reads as TGCAGCGTTTGGGTCCGGACATCCAGCACAGATACGCAGTATTTT.

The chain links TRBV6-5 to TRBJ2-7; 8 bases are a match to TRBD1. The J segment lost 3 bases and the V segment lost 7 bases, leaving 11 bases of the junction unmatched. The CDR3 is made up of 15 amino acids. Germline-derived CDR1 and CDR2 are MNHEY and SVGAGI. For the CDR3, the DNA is TGTGCCAGCAATTTCCCGGGGACAGGATTCTACGAGCAGTACTTC. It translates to CASNFPGTGFYEQYF.

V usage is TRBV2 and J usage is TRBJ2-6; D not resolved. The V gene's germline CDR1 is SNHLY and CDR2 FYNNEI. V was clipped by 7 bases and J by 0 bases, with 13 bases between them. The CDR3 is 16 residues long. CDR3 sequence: CASTEASRSGANVLTF. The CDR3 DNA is TGTGCCAGCACCGAGGCCAGCCGCTCTGGGGCCAACGTCCTGACTTTC.

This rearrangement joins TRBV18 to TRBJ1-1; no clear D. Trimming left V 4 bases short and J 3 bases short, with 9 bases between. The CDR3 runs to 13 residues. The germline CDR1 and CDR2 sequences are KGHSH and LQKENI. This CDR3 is CASSQGVDTEAFF. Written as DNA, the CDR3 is TGTGCCAGCTCACAGGGAGTCGACACTGAAGCTTTCTTT.

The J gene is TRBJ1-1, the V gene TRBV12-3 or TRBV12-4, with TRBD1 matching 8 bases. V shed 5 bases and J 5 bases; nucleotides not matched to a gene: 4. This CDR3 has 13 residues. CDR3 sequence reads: CASSETGVTEAFF. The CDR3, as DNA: TGTGCCAGCAGTGAGACAGGGGTAACTGAAGCTTTCTTT.

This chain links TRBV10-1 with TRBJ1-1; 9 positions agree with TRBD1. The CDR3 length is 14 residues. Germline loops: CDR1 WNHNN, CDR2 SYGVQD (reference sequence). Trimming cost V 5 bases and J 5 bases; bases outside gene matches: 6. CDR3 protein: CASSWDREGTEAFF. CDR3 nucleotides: TGCGCCAGCAGTTGGGACAGGGAGGGAACTGAAGCTTTCTTT.

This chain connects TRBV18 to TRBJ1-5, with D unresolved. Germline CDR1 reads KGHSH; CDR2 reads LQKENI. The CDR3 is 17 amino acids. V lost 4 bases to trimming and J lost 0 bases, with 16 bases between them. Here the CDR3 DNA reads TGTGCCAGCTCACTCTCCTCGGGGTCCTATAGCAATCAGCCCCAGCATTTT. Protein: CASSLSSGSYSNQPQHF.

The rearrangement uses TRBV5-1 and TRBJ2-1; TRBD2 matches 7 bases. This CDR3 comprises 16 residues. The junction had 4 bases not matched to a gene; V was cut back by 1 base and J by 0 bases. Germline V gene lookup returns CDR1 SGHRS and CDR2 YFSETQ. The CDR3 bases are TGCGCCAGCAGCTTGAGCTCTAGCGGCTCCTACAATGAGCAGTTCTTC. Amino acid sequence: CASSLSSSGSYNEQFF.

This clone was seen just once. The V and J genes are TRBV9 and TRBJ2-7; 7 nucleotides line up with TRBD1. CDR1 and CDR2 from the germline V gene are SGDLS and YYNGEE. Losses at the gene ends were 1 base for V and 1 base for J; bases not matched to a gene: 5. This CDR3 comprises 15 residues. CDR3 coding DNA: TGTGCCAGCAGCGTAAGACCGGGACAGTCCTACGAGCAGTACTTC. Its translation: CASSVRPGQSYEQYF. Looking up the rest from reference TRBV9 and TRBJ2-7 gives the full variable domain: DSGVTQTPKHLITATGQRVTLRCSPRSGDLSVYWYQQSLDQGLQFLIQYYNGEERAKGNILERFSAQQFPDLHSELNLSSLELGDSALYFCASSVRPGQSYEQYFGPGTRLTVT.

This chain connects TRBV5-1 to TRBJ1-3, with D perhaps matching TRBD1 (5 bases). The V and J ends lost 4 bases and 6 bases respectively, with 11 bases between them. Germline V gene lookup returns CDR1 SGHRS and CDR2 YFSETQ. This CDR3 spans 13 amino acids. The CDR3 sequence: CASSQGSVNTIYF. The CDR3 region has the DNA TGCGCCAGCAGCCAGGGAAGTGTAAACACCATATATTTT.

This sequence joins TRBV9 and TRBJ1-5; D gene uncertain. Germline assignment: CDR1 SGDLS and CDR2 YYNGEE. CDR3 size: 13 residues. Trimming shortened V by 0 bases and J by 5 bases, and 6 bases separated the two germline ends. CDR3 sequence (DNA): TGTGCCAGCAGCGTAGGAGCTGATCAGCCCCAGCATTTT. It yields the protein CASSVGADQPQHF.

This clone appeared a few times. DNA for the CDR3: TGCGCCAGCAGCCAAGTGGGCGGGAGTCTCTACGAGCAGTACTTC. It translates to CASSQVGGSLYEQYF. This chain connects TRBV4-1 to TRBJ2-7; 7 positions agree with TRBD2. Trimming cost V 1 base and J 3 bases; bases outside gene matches: 6. The CDR3 consists of 15 residues. From germline, CDR1 is MGHRA and CDR2 YSYEKL.

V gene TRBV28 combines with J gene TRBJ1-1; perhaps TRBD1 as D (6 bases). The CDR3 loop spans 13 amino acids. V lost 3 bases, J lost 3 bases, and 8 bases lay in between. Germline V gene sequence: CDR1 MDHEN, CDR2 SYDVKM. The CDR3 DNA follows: TGTGCCAGCAGTTTGGACAGATACACTGAAGCTTTCTTT. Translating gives CASSLDRYTEAFF.